This T cell receptor beta chain originates from a study of beta chain features in type 1 diabetes (dated by TCRdb to the late 2010s). Regarding the study in general: Patients and healthy donors did not differ in mean age, gender distribution, total cell number or subset yield. The study compared the TCRB repertoires of sorted circulating CD4+ T cell subsets in recently diagnosed type 1 diabetes patients with those in matched healthy donors. A total of 90 million to 140 million sorted cells were examined across all samples, and RNA yield correlated strongly with the number of cells per subset. Whereas all 30 or so donors provided naive and central memory subsets, regulatory and stem cell-like memory subsets were isolated from just 8 patients and roughly eight healthy donors. The paper as a whole reports these results and caveats: Naive, central memory and regulatory TCRB repertoires appeared to be more alike among patients than among healthy donors. Because the HLA sub-analyses included only small numbers of individuals, any influence of HLA type on TCRB rearrangement was left unresolved. Type 1 diabetes patients showed a moderate but significant shortening of TCRB CDR3 length in all four CD4+ subsets. Sequencing cDNA rather than genomic DNA could over-represent highly expressing activated cells, although activation and CD3 levels did not differ between groups. Shorter templates might have been favored by PCR, but patient and control samples were amplified and corrected together, so both groups would have been affected equally by any skew. At VDJ recombination sites, type 1 diabetes patients had fewer insertions and more deleted nucleotides, which implies abnormalities in thymic rearrangement.

Comment on this clone: Its binding antigen is unknown. Base qualities are not recorded, but no much larger clone differs from it by a single base.

All of the isolated RNA was reverse transcribed with the High Capacity cDNA Reverse Transcription Kit, so expressed TCRB transcripts were sequenced. Deep immunoSEQ sequencing was applied to naive, central memory and regulatory T cell samples, giving an average of around 3.4 million total reads per sample. After sorted cells were lysed in RLT buffer, RNA was extracted with DNase-treated RNeasy Micro or Mini kits, with the choice depending on cell number. Each cell subset was processed separately to prevent cross-contamination, with patient and healthy donor samples processed together. Using the immunoSEQ multiplex PCR, TCRB sequences were amplified from cDNA into 87-bp fragments spanning the CDR3 region. Sequencing of the amplicons was performed on the Illumina HiSeq platform. For the original study's pipeline: PCR bias was corrected computationally using synthetic template baselines, and reads within Hamming distance 2 were collapsed, with unmergeable singletons discarded. By aligning reads against IMGT, V, D and J genes, CDR3 length, and insertions or deletions at six rearrangement sites were assigned. Within each subset, clonotype counts were normalized to sorted cell number, after which true diversity and Gini coefficients were computed with the tcR R package. The overlap coefficient, calculated on TCRB nucleotide sequences, was used to measure repertoire sharing. Out-of-frame TCRB sequences from naive cells were analyzed as a proxy for the pre-selection repertoire. TCRdb re-hosts the immuneACCESS table, in-frame sequences only. Its copies lack some clones; in the studies checked, an unresolved V gene accounts for under half of them, and the cause for the rest is not known. V and J calls and clone size are given by that table; D and trimming were obtained from the DNA. For this sample the table gives hundreds of thousands of clones, of which around an eighth were detected only once. The leading ten clones occupy less than 0.025% of the sample.

The CDR3 has 12 amino acids, counting the end cysteine and phenylalanine. The entry retains the CDR3 DNA only, 36 bases that are in frame from base 1. V was cut back by 4 bases and J by 14 bases, leaving a gap of 12 bases between them. CDR1 and CDR2, looked up from the germline V gene, are MGHRA and YSYEKL. A single peripheral blood draw of approximately 100 mL on average was collected from each donor into heparinised tubes. A BD FACSAria II and a panel including CD45RO, CCR7, CD25, CD127, CD95 and CD27 were used to sort naive, central memory, regulatory and stem cell-like memory CD4+ T cells. Purity was above 98% for every sorted population. PBMCs were isolated immediately by Lymphoprep density gradient centrifugation and stained directly without culture. So that batch effects would be minimized, each experiment stained and sorted samples in pairs, pairing one healthy donor with one patient.

This sequence originates from a man aged 18 to 30 with type 1 diabetes. Sequencing input: naive CD4+ T cells from blood. The meaning of the sample's cell subset or site label: true naive CD4+ T cells. The sequence is built from TRBV4-1 and TRBJ1-6; too little of a D gene remains to name it. This receptor carries the CDR3 CASSPYNRTLHF. The DNA reads TGCGCCAGCAGCCCTTATAATAGGACCCTCCACTTT.